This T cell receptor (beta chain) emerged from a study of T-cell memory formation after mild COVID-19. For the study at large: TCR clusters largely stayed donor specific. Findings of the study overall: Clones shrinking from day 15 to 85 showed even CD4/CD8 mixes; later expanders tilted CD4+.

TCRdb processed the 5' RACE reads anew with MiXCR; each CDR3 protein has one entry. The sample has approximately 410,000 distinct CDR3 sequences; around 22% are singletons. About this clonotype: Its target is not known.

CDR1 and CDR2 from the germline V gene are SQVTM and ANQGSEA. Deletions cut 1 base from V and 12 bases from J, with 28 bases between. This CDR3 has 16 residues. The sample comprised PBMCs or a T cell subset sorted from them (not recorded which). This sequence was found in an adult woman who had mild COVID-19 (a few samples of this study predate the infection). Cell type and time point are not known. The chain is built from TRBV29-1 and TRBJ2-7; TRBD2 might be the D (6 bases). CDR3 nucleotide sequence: TGCAGCGTTGAAGCCCTGAATAGGGACTTTCGACCAAACTCGTACTTC. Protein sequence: CSVEALNRDFRPNSYF.